This T cell receptor beta chain stems from a study of blood T cell repertoires in COVID-19. Study as a whole: COVID-19 samples, acute and convalescent, were from the United States, Italy and Spain. T cells, B-cell-depleted T cells, or PBMCs supplied cDNA or gDNA.

How the authors handled the data: Amplification from reference gene primers served as the basis for estimated nucleated cell counts. Sequencing was performed with immunoSEQ multiplex PCR; in TCRdb, only in-frame clones are kept and a portion is missing. D and trimming come from the DNA, and the V and J calls and clone size come from that table. The data contain tens of thousands of clones, about 70% of them singletons. V lost 2 bases, J lost 0 bases, and 10 bases lay in between. This CDR3 is 16 amino acids long. Per germline, CDR1 ENHRY and CDR2 SYGVKD. The chain links TRBV10-3 to TRBJ2-2; possible D gene TRBD1, 6 bases. This clonotype was obtained from a woman aged 55-69 years in a cohort sampled during active or convalescent COVID-19. The sample taken for sequencing was peripheral blood. CDR3 coding DNA: TGTGCCATCAGTGAGCGGGACACCTCGAACACCGGGGAGCTGTTTTTT. Protein sequence: CAISERDTSNTGELFF.